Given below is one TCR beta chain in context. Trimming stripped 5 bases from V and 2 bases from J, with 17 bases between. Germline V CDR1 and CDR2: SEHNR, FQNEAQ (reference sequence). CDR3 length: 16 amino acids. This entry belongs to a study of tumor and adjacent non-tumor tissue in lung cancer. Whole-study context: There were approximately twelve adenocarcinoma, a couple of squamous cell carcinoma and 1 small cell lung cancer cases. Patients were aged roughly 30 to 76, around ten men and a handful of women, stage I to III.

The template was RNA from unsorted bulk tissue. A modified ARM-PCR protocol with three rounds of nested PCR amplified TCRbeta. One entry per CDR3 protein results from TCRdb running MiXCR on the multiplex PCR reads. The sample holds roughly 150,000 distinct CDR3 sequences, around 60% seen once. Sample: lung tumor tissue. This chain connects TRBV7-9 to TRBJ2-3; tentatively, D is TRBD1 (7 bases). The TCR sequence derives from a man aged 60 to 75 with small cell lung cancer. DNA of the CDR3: TGTGCCAGCAGCCCGCCGGGGGACAGCGTCACAGATACGCAGTATTTT. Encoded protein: CASSPPGDSVTDTQYF.